These T cell receptor beta chains were read from a single sample in a study of shared clonotypes between healthy human individuals. Measured with immunoSEQ multiplex PCR; TCRdb has only the in-frame clones, and not every one. Of fewer than 2.5 million clones listed, 90% to 95% are singletons. The source material was naive CD4+ T cells from PBMCs. The receptors shown here come from a man younger than 35 in good health. Some clones in this sample may be carry-over from other donors' samples. CDR3s include the opening cysteine and the closing phenylalanine or tryptophan. The D gene is left open where the match is weak. Not every row has a clone size; where given, it reads once, few, many or a size class.

size,length,J,D,V,DNA,CDR3
NA,15,TRBJ2-5,NA,TRBV28,TGTGCCAGCAGTTTGGCAGGGGGGAACCAAGAGACCCAGTACTTC,CASSLAGGNQETQYF
NA,13,TRBJ1-1,NA,TRBV2,TGTGCCAGCAGTCAAATTGGACAGACTGAAGCTTTCTTT,CASSQIGQTEAFF
NA,16,TRBJ2-7,NA,TRBV18,TGTGCCAGCTCACCACGGGCGGGGGCTCTCGCCTACGAGCAGTACTTC,CASSPRAGALAYEQYF
NA,14,TRBJ2-2,NA,TRBV6-5,TGTGCCAGCAGTATGACAGGTTCGCCCGGGGAGCTGTTTTTT,CASSMTGSPGELFF
NA,14,TRBJ1-2,NA,TRBV7-9,TGTGCCAGCAGCCTAGAGAGGACAGATAAAAGCTACACCTTC,CASSLERTDKSYTF
NA,14,TRBJ2-3,NA,TRBV6-5,TGTGCCAGTCGCAAGGGGCAGGGCACAGATACGCAGTATTTT,CASRKGQGTDTQYF
NA,15,TRBJ2-3,NA,TRBV7-3,TGTGCCAGCAGCACCGGGGTAGCTAGCACAGATACGCAGTATTTT,CASSTGVASTDTQYF
NA,13,TRBJ2-5,NA,TRBV2,TGTGCCAGCAGTCCATCCTGGCATTGGACCCAGTACTTC,CASSPSWHWTQYF
NA,11,TRBJ2-1,NA,TRBV20-1,TGCAGTGCTAGTACCGTCGATGAGCAGTTCTTC,CSASTVDEQFF
once,14,TRBJ1-1,NA,TRBV10-3,TGTGCCATCAGTGCTAGGGGTTTGGACACTGAAGCTTTCTTT,CAISARGLDTEAFF
NA,13,TRBJ1-2,NA,TRBV5-4,TGTGCCAGCAGCGGCACCCCGCTCTATGGCTACACCTTC,CASSGTPLYGYTF
NA,12,TRBJ2-3,NA,TRBV14,TGTGCCAGCAGCCCCTGGGGCGATACGCAGTATTTT,CASSPWGDTQYF
NA,17,TRBJ2-1,NA,TRBV7-2,TGTGCCAGCAGCTTAAATTGGTTCGTGGGACCTGACAATGAGCAGTTCTTC,CASSLNWFVGPDNEQFF
NA,13,TRBJ2-1,NA,TRBV7-9,TGTGCCAGCTTGGAGAGCTCCTACAATGAGCAGTTCTTC,CASLESSYNEQFF
NA,15,TRBJ2-5,NA,TRBV4-1,TGCGCCAGCAGCCAGGAAGCGGCTTTCCAAGAGACCCAGTACTTC,CASSQEAAFQETQYF
few,13,TRBJ2-1,NA,TRBV5-1,TGCGCCAGCAGCTTGGGTGGGTACAATGAGCAGTTCTTC,CASSLGGYNEQFF
NA,12,TRBJ2-5,NA,TRBV4-1,TGCGCCAGCAGCCTCGAAACGGGGACCCAGTACTTC,CASSLETGTQYF
NA,15,TRBJ2-1,TRBD2,TRBV6-6,TGTGCCAGCAGACCCGGGACTAAGAGCAACAATGAGCAGTTCTTC,CASRPGTKSNNEQFF
NA,14,TRBJ2-7,TRBD1,TRBV6-5,TGTGCCAGCAGTTATCGGGACAGGGGGTACGAGCAGTACTTC,CASSYRDRGYEQYF
NA,15,TRBJ2-7,TRBD2,TRBV6-1,TGTGCCAGCAGTGAATCTGGGACTAGCGCCTACGAGCAGTACTTC,CASSESGTSAYEQYF
NA,15,TRBJ1-2,NA,TRBV5-1,TGCGCCAGCAGCTTTACAGGCCTGATAGGGGATGGCTACACCTTC,CASSFTGLIGDGYTF
NA,15,TRBJ2-5,TRBD2,TRBV7-2,TGTGCCAGCAGCCCCGGAGCGGGAGGTCAAGAGACCCAGTACTTC,CASSPGAGGQETQYF
NA,15,TRBJ1-1,TRBD1,TRBV28,TGTGCCAGCAGTTTGCGCCAGGGGGCTAGGACTGAAGCTTTCTTT,CASSLRQGARTEAFF
NA,15,TRBJ2-7,TRBD2,TRBV5-1,TGCGCCAGCAGCTCCCGGACTAGCCGACCCTACGAGCAGTACTTC,CASSSRTSRPYEQYF
NA,14,TRBJ2-3,TRBD2,TRBV29-1,TGCAGCGTGGGGTCGGGACTAGTGTTCGATACGCAGTATTTT,CSVGSGLVFDTQYF
NA,15,TRBJ2-3,TRBD1,TRBV2,TGTGCCAGCAGTGCAGGGGGAGCGGGCACAGATACGCAGTATTTT,CASSAGGAGTDTQYF
NA,15,TRBJ1-2,NA,TRBV5-4,TGTGCCAGCAGCTCGGACAGTTTTTACAACTATGGCTACACCTTC,CASSSDSFYNYGYTF
NA,14,TRBJ2-3,NA,TRBV5-1,TGCGCCAGCAGCTTTGCAGGGCAGTCAGATACGCAGTATTTT,CASSFAGQSDTQYF
NA,13,TRBJ1-1,NA,TRBV6-5,TGTGCCAGCAGCCTGCTTCGGAACACTGAAGCTTTCTTT,CASSLLRNTEAFF
NA,16,TRBJ2-7,TRBD2,TRBV7-8,TGTGCCAGCAGCTTATCTAGCGGCCCGAGCTCCTACGAGCAGTACTTC,CASSLSSGPSSYEQYF
NA,15,TRBJ2-7,NA,TRBV29-1,TGCAGCGTTGAAGACTCCATCTACCACGACTACGAGCAGTACTTC,CSVEDSIYHDYEQYF
NA,14,TRBJ2-2,TRBD2,TRBV6-1,TGTGCCAGCAGGGCGGGCGGGAGAGGGGTGGAGCTGTTTTTT,CASRAGGRGVELFF
NA,14,TRBJ2-4,NA,TRBV5-1,TGCGCCAGCAGCTTGGGACAGCTGAAAAACATTCAGTACTTC,CASSLGQLKNIQYF
NA,16,TRBJ2-7,TRBD2,TRBV19,TGTGCCAGTACCCCCGGTTGGAGTAGCGGGAGCCCCGAGCAGTACTTC,CASTPGWSSGSPEQYF
NA,15,TRBJ1-2,NA,TRBV18,TGTGCCAGCTCACCAGAACTGCAGGACAGTCCTGGCTACACCTTC,CASSPELQDSPGYTF
NA,13,TRBJ2-2,NA,TRBV2,TGTGCCAGCAGTGAGGGCCCCGAGCGGGAGCTGTTTTTT,CASSEGPERELFF
NA,15,TRBJ2-3,NA,TRBV30,TGTGCCTGGAGTAAAGCCGGGATCCACACAGATACGCAGTATTTT,CAWSKAGIHTDTQYF
NA,14,TRBJ2-3,NA,TRBV7-2,TGTGCCAGCAGCCTAATGTTTAGCACAGATACGCAGTATTTT,CASSLMFSTDTQYF
NA,13,TRBJ2-1,NA,TRBV30,TGTGCCTGGAGTGTCGGCCCCTACAATGAGCAGTTCTTC,CAWSVGPYNEQFF
NA,14,TRBJ2-3,NA,TRBV5-1,TGCGCCAGCCGGAGGACGGACCAGGCAGATACGCAGTATTTT,CASRRTDQADTQYF
NA,17,TRBJ2-1,TRBD2,TRBV5-4,TGTGCCAGCAGCTTGGCCTGGCGGGAGAACTCCTACAATGAGCAGTTCTTC,CASSLAWRENSYNEQFF
NA,10,TRBJ2-1,NA,TRBV20-1,TGCAGAAAGAGTTACAATGAGCAGTTCTTC,CRKSYNEQFF
NA,15,TRBJ2-7,TRBD2,TRBV28,TGTGCCAGCAGTTTGGTTAATAGGGGAGGGCTTAAGCAGTACTTC,CASSLVNRGGLKQYF
once,15,TRBJ1-1,TRBD1,TRBV28,TGTGCCAGCTATGGGACAGAGGCCGTTAACACTGAAGCTTTCTTT,CASYGTEAVNTEAFF
NA,14,TRBJ2-5,TRBD2,TRBV18,TGTGCCGGTTCCTCTAGCGGGTACCAAGAGACCCAGTACTTC,CAGSSSGYQETQYF